One and the same sample provided the 10 T cell receptor beta chains below, sequenced in a study of T cells in women clearing cervical HPV infection (dated by TCRdb to the late 2010s). The library came from the immunoSEQ multiplex PCR assay. Imported from immuneACCESS, the table was reduced by TCRdb to in-frame sequences with V and J called. These copies leave out some clones; in studies compared against another copy, an unresolved V gene accounts for under half, and the cause of the remainder is not known. The sample's table covers some 30,000 clones. The ten largest clones capture approximately 7.5% of the sample. The specimen sequenced was blood buffy coat. Receptor source: a woman between 18 and 70 years old with a cervical HPV16 infection that either progressed to CIN3+ or cleared (not recorded which).

As for this clone: The read ends 3 residues shy of where the CDR3 ends; the end is completed using the germline J gene. V gene TRBV7-9 combines with J gene TRBJ2-4; the match to TRBD1 covers 7 bases. The CDR3 length is 15 residues. The V gene's germline CDR1 is SEHNR and CDR2 FQNEAQ (reference sequence). CDR3 DNA (partial): TGTGCCAGCAGCGCAAGCTGGGACAGTCTCTATGGT. Protein sequence: CASSASWDSLYG. Given in full, the CDR3 is CASSASWDSLYGQYF.

Concerning this clone: The CDR3 goes on 3 residues after the read ends, and that part is filled in from the germline J gene. The chain employs TRBV28 and TRBJ2-3, with 9 bases identical to TRBD1. The CDR3 extends over 15 amino acids. V was pared by 5 bases and J by 8 bases, with 11 bases of the junction left unmatched. Germline CDR1 MDHEN, CDR2 SYDVKM. CDR3 DNA, as far as it was read: TGTGCCAGCAGTAAGGGACAGGGTTACGTACGTACG. Residues: CASSKGQGYVRT. The full CDR3 protein is CASSKGQGYVRTQYF.

Regarding this clone: The read terminates 3 residues ahead of where the CDR3 ends, so the germline J gene completes it. The chain is built from TRBV6-4 and TRBJ2-3; 9 nucleotides align to TRBD2. Germline CDR1 and CDR2: MRHNA and SNTAGT. Unmatched junction bases numbered 17, after V lost 1 base and J lost 0 bases. CDR3 length equals 21 residues. The CDR3 here is CASSDYVPGLAKRTSTDTQYF. The part of the CDR3 DNA that was read is TGTGCCAGCAGTGACTACGTCCCGGGACTAGCAAAACGAACTAGCACAGATACG.

Concerning this clone: Sequence at one end of the junction differs from germline and may be a read error. The CDR3 goes on 3 residues after the read ends, and that part is filled in from the germline J gene. Other DNA sequences within the sample encode an identical CDR3. The chain is built from TRBV19 and TRBJ1-3, with D unclear. The CDR3 has 15 residues. The germline V gene has CDR1 LNHDA and CDR2 SQIVND (reference sequence). The CDR3 loop is CASSLIDTSGNTIYF. Partial CDR3 DNA: TGTGCCAGTAGTCTAATCGACACCTCTGGAAACACT.

The CDR3: CASSGGGNYNEQFF. The CDR3 bases that were read are TGTGCCAGTTCCGGAGGCGGGAATTACAATGAG. The chain joins TRBV6-2 or TRBV6-3 to TRBJ2-1, with D maybe TRBD2 (6 bases). Read sequence stops 3 residues before the CDR3 end, and the germline J gene provides the missing end. Per germline, CDR1 MNHEY and CDR2 SVGEGT. The CDR3 is 14 amino acids. V was trimmed by 9 bases and J by 4 bases, leaving 16 bases between them.

Comments on this clone: The CDR3 goes on 3 residues after the read ends, and that part is filled in from the germline J gene. V is TRBV2 and J is TRBJ2-3, with 10 nucleotides matching TRBD2. The CDR3 has 12 residues. Germline V gene lookup returns CDR1 SNHLY and CDR2 FYNNEI. This CDR3 is CASKREGETQYF. The DNA read from the CDR3 is TGTGCCAGCAAGCGGGAGGGAGAGACG.

Comment on this clone: The sequenced fragment ends 3 residues before the CDR3 boundary, so the rest is inferred from the germline J gene. This sequence joins TRBV2 and TRBJ2-2, with TRBD2 identical over 10 bases. The CDR3 consists of 16 residues. CDR1 is SNHLY and CDR2 is FYNNEI in the germline V gene. The sequenced CDR3 bases are TGTGCCAGCAGTGTTCAGCGGGGGGGAAACAATTCACCG. Residues: CASSVQRGGNNSP. The full CDR3 is CASSVQRGGNNSPLFF.

The CDR3 bases that were read are TGCAGTGCCGCCCCTAGCGGTTCCTACAATGAG. Its protein product is CSAAPSGSYNE. The full CDR3 is CSAAPSGSYNEQFF. The chain combines TRBV20-1 with TRBJ2-1; 7 nucleotides align to TRBD2. The sequence runs out 3 residues before the end of the CDR3; the remainder is reconstructed from the germline J gene. The V and J ends lost 6 bases and 1 base, in that order; junction bases with no gene match: 6. This CDR3 comprises 14 residues. Germline values: CDR1 DFQATT, CDR2 SNEGSKA (reference sequence).

Comment on this clone: From the germline J gene comes the end of the CDR3, since the read stops 3 residues before it. This chain joins TRBV11-1 and TRBJ1-1; 7 bases align to TRBD1. The CDR3 has 13 amino acids. Germline V CDR1 and CDR2: SGHAT, FQDESV (reference sequence). J gave up 3 bases and V 2 bases, and 0 bases lay outside the gene matches. The CDR3 DNA, read in part, is TGTGCCAGCAGCTTAACAGGGGACACTGAA. It is translated as CASSLTGDTE. The full CDR3 protein is CASSLTGDTEAFF. Full variable domain (missing parts from reference TRBV11-1 and TRBJ1-1): EAEVAQSPRYKITEKSQAVAFWCDPISGHATLYWYRQILGQGPELLVQFQDESVVDDSQLPKDRFSAERLKGVDSTLKIQPAELGDSAMYLCASSLTGDTEAFFGQGTRLTVV.

About this clone itself: Read sequence stops 3 residues before the CDR3 end, and the germline J gene provides the missing end. The chain employs TRBV6-1 and TRBJ2-5; 12 nucleotides agree with TRBD2. Germline trimming cut 2 bases from V and 4 bases from J; bases unmatched to any gene: 2. Per germline, CDR1 MNHNS and CDR2 SASEGT. The CDR3 length is 15 residues. The CDR3 spells CASSELAGGPETQYF. The sequenced part of the CDR3 DNA is TGTGCCAGCAGTGAACTAGCGGGGGGGCCAGAGACC.